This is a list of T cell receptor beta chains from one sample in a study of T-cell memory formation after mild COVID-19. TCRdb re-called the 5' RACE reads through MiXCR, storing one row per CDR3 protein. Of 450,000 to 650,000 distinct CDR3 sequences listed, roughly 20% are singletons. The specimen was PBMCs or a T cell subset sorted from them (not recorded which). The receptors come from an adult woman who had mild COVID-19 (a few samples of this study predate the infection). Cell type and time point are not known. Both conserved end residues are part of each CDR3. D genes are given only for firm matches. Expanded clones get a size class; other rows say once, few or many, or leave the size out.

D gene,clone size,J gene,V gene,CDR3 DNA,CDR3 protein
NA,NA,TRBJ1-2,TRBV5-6,TGTGCCAGCAGCGGGGGGCTTGCGATATATGGCTACACCTTC,CASSGGLAIYGYTF
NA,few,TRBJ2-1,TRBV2,TGTGCCAGCAGTGATGGGGTCTCCTACAATGAGCAGTTCTTC,CASSDGVSYNEQFF
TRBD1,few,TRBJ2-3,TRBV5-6,TGTGCCAGCAGCTTCTGGGACAGGGGCACAGATACGCAGTATTTT,CASSFWDRGTDTQYF
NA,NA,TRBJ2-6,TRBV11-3,TGTGCCAGCAGCTTAGACCTGGTGCGGCGGGGGGCCAACGTCCTGACTTTC,CASSLDLVRRGANVLTF
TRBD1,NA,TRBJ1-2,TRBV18,TGTGCCAGCTCACCCCCGACAGGGCCGTATGGCTACACCTTC,CASSPPTGPYGYTF
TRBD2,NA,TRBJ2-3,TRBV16,TGTGCCAGCAGCGCATCGACTAGCGGGATGAGTACGCAGTATTTT,CASSASTSGMSTQYF
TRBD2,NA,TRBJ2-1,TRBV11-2,TGTGCCAGCAGAATAGCGGGGGTGTACAATGAGCAGTTCTTC,CASRIAGVYNEQFF
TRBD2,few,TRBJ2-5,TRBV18,TGTGCCAGCTCACCAGGGACTAGCGGGTCTGAGACCCAGTACTTC,CASSPGTSGSETQYF
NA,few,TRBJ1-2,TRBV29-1,TGCAGCGTTGAAGTCGGGACTCTCGGGGGCTACACCTTC,CSVEVGTLGGYTF
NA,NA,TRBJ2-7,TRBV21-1,TGTGCCAGCAGCAAAGGGAACCAGGACAGGGTAGAATACGAGCAGTACTTC,CASSKGNQDRVEYEQYF
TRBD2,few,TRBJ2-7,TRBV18,TGTGCCAGCTCCTACGGACTAGCCTACGAGCAGTACTTC,CASSYGLAYEQYF
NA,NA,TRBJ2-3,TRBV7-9,TGTGCCTCCCGTCAAGAGGGAGATACGCAGTATTTT,CASRQEGDTQYF
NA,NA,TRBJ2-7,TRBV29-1,TGCAGCGTTGAATTACCCCCGCACGAGCAGTACTTC,CSVELPPHEQYF
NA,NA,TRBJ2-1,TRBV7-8,TGTGCCAGCAGCTTAGAGAGAATAAACTCCTACAATGAGCAGTTCTTC,CASSLERINSYNEQFF
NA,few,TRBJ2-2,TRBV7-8,TGTGCCAGCAGCTCCCGTCTTATCGACACCGGGGAGCTGTTTTTT,CASSSRLIDTGELFF
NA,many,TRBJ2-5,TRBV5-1,TGCGCCAGCAGCTTAACCCAAGAGACCCAGTACTTC,CASSLTQETQYF
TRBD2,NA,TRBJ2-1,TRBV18,TGTGCCAGCTACGCGGGACTAGCGGGAGTCAATGAGCAGTTCTTC,CASYAGLAGVNEQFF
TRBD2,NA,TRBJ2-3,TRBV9,TGTGCCAGCGGGGGGGACTGGGCAGATACGCAGTATTTT,CASGGDWADTQYF
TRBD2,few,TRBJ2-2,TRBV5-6,TGTGCCAGCAGCTTGCTGTCTAGCGGGAGGGTTCGACGGGAGCTGTTTTTT,CASSLLSSGRVRRELFF
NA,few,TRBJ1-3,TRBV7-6,TGTGCCAGCAGCTTAGTGGGAGAAGGAAACACCATATATTTT,CASSLVGEGNTIYF
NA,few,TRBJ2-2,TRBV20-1,TGCAGTGCTAGAGGGGAACTAGCGAACACCGGGGAGCTGTTTTTT,CSARGELANTGELFF
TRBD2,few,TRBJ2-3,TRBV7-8,TGTGCCAGCAGCCCACGCCGCAAGACTAGCGGGAGGGAGGCCCCGACAGATACGCAGTATTTT,CASSPRRKTSGREAPTDTQYF
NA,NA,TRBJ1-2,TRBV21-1,TGTGCCAGCAGCAAGGGGACGGAGAACTATGGCTACACCTTC,CASSKGTENYGYTF
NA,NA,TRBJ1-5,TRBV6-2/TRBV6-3,TGTGCCAGCAGTGGAGGATTACTCTATAGCAATCAGCCCCAGCATTTT,CASSGGLLYSNQPQHF
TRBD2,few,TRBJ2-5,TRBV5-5,TGTGCCAGCAGCCTGCGTTCCGGGGGCGGGGGGGAGACCCAGTACTTC,CASSLRSGGGGETQYF
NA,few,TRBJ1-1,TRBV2,TGTGCCACCAAGGAGAACCCGGACACTGAAGCTTTCTTT,CATKENPDTEAFF
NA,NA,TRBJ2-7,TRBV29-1,TGCAGCGCTCAAGTCGAGGGTTTTTGGGGCTACGAGCAGTACTTC,CSAQVEGFWGYEQYF
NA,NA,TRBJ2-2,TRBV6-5,TGTGCCAGCAGCCTCGGGACGACGAACACCGGGGAGCTGTTTTTT,CASSLGTTNTGELFF
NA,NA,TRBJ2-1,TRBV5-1,TGCGCCAGCAGCTTGGGGAAGGGATCGGATGAGCAGTTCTTC,CASSLGKGSDEQFF
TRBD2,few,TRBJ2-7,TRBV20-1,TGCAGTCTTACTGGGGAGGGGACCTACGAGCAGTACTTC,CSLTGEGTYEQYF
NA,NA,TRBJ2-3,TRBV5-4,TGTGCCAGCAGCTTGGAGGGCAGATACACAGATACGCAGTATTTT,CASSLEGRYTDTQYF
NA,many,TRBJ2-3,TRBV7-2,TGTGCCAGCAGCTTACAGGCCAGCACAGATACGCAGTATTTT,CASSLQASTDTQYF
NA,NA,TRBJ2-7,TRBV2,TGTGCCAACGGACAGACCTACGAGCAGTACTTC,CANGQTYEQYF
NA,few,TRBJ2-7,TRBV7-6,TGTGCCAGCAGCCTCTCGGACGCCGGCTACGAGCAGTACTTC,CASSLSDAGYEQYF
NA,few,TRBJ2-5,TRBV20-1,TGCAGTGCTAGAGAGTTCTCTAGGAGGGAGACCCAGTACTTC,CSAREFSRRETQYF